This note documents a single T cell receptor beta chain sequence. How the authors handled the data: It was from reference gene primer amplification that nucleated cell counts were estimated. The assay was immunoSEQ multiplex PCR, and TCRdb's table has in-frame clones only and misses some. Clonal size and the V and J genes are those of that table, whereas D and trimming came from the DNA. The table has about 100,000 clones, about 86% seen once. The data originate from a study of blood T cell repertoires in COVID-19. Across the whole study: Whether acute or convalescent, the COVID-19 samples came from the United States, Italy and Spain. Sources were T cells, B-cell-depleted T cells, or PBMCs; the material itself was cDNA or gDNA.

Trimming cost V 2 bases and J 12 bases, with 12 bases left between them. The CDR3 runs 12 residues. The V gene's germline CDR1 is SGHTS and CDR2 YDEGEE. Input material: peripheral blood. The chain recombines TRBV5-8 with TRBJ2-1; D is unresolved. The receptor was derived from a woman aged 60 to 75 in a cohort sampled during active or convalescent COVID-19. The CDR3 coding sequence is TGTGCCAGCAGCTTTGGAGTGGTGGGGCAGTTCTTC. It yields the protein CASSFGVVGQFF.